Presented here are 4 T cell receptor beta chains from one specimen sequenced in a study of blood T cell repertoires in COVID-19 (TCRdb year 2020). The library was built by means of the immunoSEQ multiplex PCR assay. TCRdb re-hosts the immuneACCESS table, in-frame sequences only. Its copies lack some clones; in the studies checked, an unresolved V gene accounts for under half of them, and the cause for the rest is not known. This sample comprises 99,000 or so clones, less than 90% of them detected only once. The ten biggest clones cover 4% to 6% of the sample. Sequenced sample: peripheral blood. These receptors all come from a human donor in a cohort sampled during active COVID-19.

The chain has TRBV5-1 and TRBJ2-5; a weak D match, TRBD2 (6 bases). Trimming took off 3 bases at V and 5 bases at J, with 17 bases between the two ends. CDR3 size: 15 residues. In germline, CDR1 is SGHRS, CDR2 YFSETQ. The CDR3 region has the DNA TGCGCCAGCAGCTCCGGGACTCCTGTCGGGGAGACCCAGTACTTC. Translating gives CASSSGTPVGETQYF.

The chain uses TRBV9 and TRBJ1-4; 7 bases fit TRBD1. The CDR3 consists of 15 residues. Per germline, CDR1 SGDLS and CDR2 YYNGEE. With 4 bases clipped from V and 7 bases from J, the junction kept 10 bases outside the gene matches. The CDR3 nucleotides read TGTGCCAGCAGCACCACCGGGACAGCCCTTGAAAAACTGTTTTTT. It encodes CASSTTGTALEKLFF. Supplemented by reference TRBV9 and TRBJ1-4, the full variable domain reads DSGVTQTPKHLITATGQRVTLRCSPRSGDLSVYWYQQSLDQGLQFLIQYYNGEERAKGNILERFSAQQFPDLHSELNLSSLELGDSALYFCASSTTGTALEKLFFGSGTQLSVL.

The V and J genes are TRBV28 and TRBJ1-6; the D gene is possibly TRBD1 (5 bases). This CDR3 is 14 amino acids long. Between the trimmed V and J ends, which lost 1 base and 7 bases, there was a span of 8 bases. In germline, CDR1 is MDHEN, CDR2 SYDVKM. CDR3 in amino acids: CASSLSNRNSPLHF. As DNA, the CDR3 is TGTGCCAGCAGTTTATCCAACAGGAATTCACCCCTCCACTTT.

The chain employs TRBV29-1 and TRBJ1-5, with D maybe TRBD1 (5 bases). V shed 6 bases and J shed 1 base, with 10 bases lying between them. The CDR3 extends over 13 amino acids. Germline CDR1 SQVTM, CDR2 ANQGSEA. CDR3 amino acids: CSVGDLSNQPQHF. The CDR3 DNA sequence: TGCAGCGTAGGGGACTTAAGCAATCAGCCCCAGCATTTT.